Here is one T cell receptor beta chain with its context. The target antigen is unknown. The V gene's germline CDR1 is MGHDK and CDR2 SYGVNS. The V and J ends lost 6 bases and 2 bases, in that order; junction bases with no gene match: 4. There are 15 residues in the CDR3. The sample is drawn from a study of a mutant IDH1 vaccine in newly diagnosed glioma. The overall study: Once 4-6 weeks had passed after radiotherapy alone, vaccination started, or it started with temozolomide cycles. Radiotherapy, temozolomide, or both had been given previously, and both were given to most. General study findings and limits: Evidence of vaccine-induced immune responses was documented in about 93% of patients.

Time point indicated: week 47, end of study. The study gave 300 ug of mutant IDH1 20-mer peptide per vaccine dose, with topical imiquimod. The patients were given eight vaccinations, one each in weeks 1, 3, 5, 7, 11, 15, 19 and 23. The protocol was immunoSEQ multiplex PCR, while the TCRdb copy is restricted to in-frame clones and leaves out a portion. The sample holds 50,000 to 55,000 clones, around three fifths seen once. The chain employs TRBV25-1 and TRBJ2-1; 10 positions match TRBD2. The receptor comes from a man between 35 and 55 years old with glioma. Some clones in this sample may be carry-over from other donors' samples. The sample was peripheral blood mononuclear cells (PBMCs), taken from a glioma patient whose treatment included an IDH1 peptide vaccine. The CDR3 sequence: CASRAGTSAYNEQFF. The DNA for the CDR3 is TGTGCCAGCAGAGCCGGGACTAGCGCCTACAATGAGCAGTTCTTC. Combining the CDR3 with reference TRBV25-1 and TRBJ2-1 gives the whole variable domain EADIYQTPRYLVIGTGKKITLECSQTMGHDKMYWYQQDPGMELHLIHYSYGVNSTEKGDLSSESTVSRIRTEHFPLTLESARPSHTSQYLCASRAGTSAYNEQFFGPGTRLTVL.